This T cell receptor beta chain stems from a study of vaccination and CD4 T cells after COVID-19. Study-level information: Vaccination of participants consisted of two doses of either BNT162b2 or mRNA-1273 vaccine. Each post-COVID sample was drawn after diagnosis, and the median interval was roughly 100 days (range 35 to 161). Post-vaccination specimens were collected at a median of roughly 65 days following dose two (range 14 to 241).

Oncomine TCR Beta short-read sequencing was applied to DNA from cultured CD4+ T cells. TCRdb independently ran MiXCR on the PCR reads; one entry per CDR3 protein. The data show several thousand distinct CDR3 sequences, under 60% seen once. This CDR3 has 14 amino acids. J gave up 7 bases and V 6 bases, and 9 bases lay outside the gene matches. Treatment given: approximately 11-day PBMC culture with coronavirus spike peptide pools or control peptides (ViraFEST assay). CD4+ T cells of the unexposed donor were collected before the COVID-19 pandemic (2011-2018). Unexposed-donor CD4+ T cells were probed with SARS-CoV-2 S/N and four cold-coronavirus spikes, cells permitting. In the case of this clonotype: Its antigen is as yet unknown.

This TCR was sampled from a human donor in good health. Sequencing input: CD4+ T cells from blood, cultured in vitro. The chain combines TRBV12-3 or TRBV12-4 with TRBJ1-2, with 9 bases matching TRBD1. CDR3 amino acids: CASSFDRGFTGYTF. The CDR3, as DNA: TGTGCCAGCAGCTTCGACAGGGGGTTCACTGGCTACACCTTC.